Below, 23 T cell receptor beta chains from the same sample are listed, as sequenced in a study of T cell repertoires in ileal Crohn's disease. Produced via immunoSEQ multiplex PCR; TCRdb's table is partial and in-frame only. The sample shows about 13,000 clones, around 80% of them seen only once. Described time point: neoterminal ileum biopsy at postoperative endoscopy, about 6 months after surgery. Sequencing input: ileal tissue. These receptor sequences come from an adult with Crohn's disease.

The gene calls are TRBV19 and TRBJ1-1; perhaps TRBD1 as D (5 bases). V dropped 4 bases and J dropped 0 bases, with 12 bases sitting between them. The CDR3 covers 15 residues. The V gene's germline CDR1 is LNHDA and CDR2 SQIVND (reference sequence). CDR3 region: CASSSRVGMNTEAFF. The CDR3 bases are TGTGCCAGTAGTAGCAGGGTTGGGATGAACACTGAAGCTTTCTTT.

This clone has a handful of counts. J is TRBJ2-5 and V is TRBV5-6; perhaps TRBD2 as D (6 bases). Trimming took off 4 bases at V and 4 bases at J, with 14 bases between the two ends. This CDR3 contains 14 residues. Germline-derived CDR1 and CDR2 are SGHDT and YYEEEE. The CDR3 bases are TGTGCCAGCAGCACCCCGGACGGGGGAGAGACCCAGTACTTC. Residues: CASSTPDGGETQYF. Drawing the rest from reference TRBV5-6 and TRBJ2-5, the complete variable domain is DAGVTQSPTHLIKTRGQQVTLRCSPKSGHDTVSWYQQALGQGPQFIFQYYEEEERQRGNFPDRFSGHQFPNYSSELNVNALLLGDSALYLCASSTPDGGETQYFGPGTRLLVL.

This clone was seen once. J is TRBJ1-1 and V is TRBV2; D ambiguous. The V gene lost 10 bases and the J gene lost 5 bases, with 14 bases spanning the gap. CDR3 size: 12 residues. Germline-derived CDR1 and CDR2 are SNHLY and FYNNEI. The CDR3 spells CATTWSGTEAFF. The CDR3 nucleotides read TGTGCCACAACGTGGTCCGGGACTGAAGCTTTCTTT.

This chain joins TRBV27 and TRBJ1-2; tentative D call: TRBD1 (5 bases). The V end was cut by 6 bases, the J end by 8 bases, with 10 bases between. This CDR3 has 11 amino acids. Germline CDR1 is MNHEY and CDR2 is SMNVEV (reference sequence). CDR3 coding DNA: TGTGCCAGCAGAGGGGCGGGGGGCTACACCTTC. It yields the protein CASRGAGGYTF.

This clone was seen a single time. The chain combines TRBV10-3 with TRBJ2-3; the D is unclear. The V gene lost 4 bases and the J gene lost 4 bases, with 9 bases spanning the gap. Germline V CDR1 and CDR2: ENHRY, SYGVKD. The CDR3 is 13 amino acids. CDR3 protein: CAISVQAPDTQYF. The CDR3 DNA is TGTGCCATCAGTGTTCAGGCCCCAGATACGCAGTATTTT.

The V gene is TRBV5-8, the J gene TRBJ2-7; TRBD1 agrees at 9 bases. Germline V gives CDR1 SGHTS, CDR2 YDEGEE. V was clipped by 4 bases and J by 2 bases; unmatched bases: 4. The CDR3 extends over 14 amino acids. The CDR3 sequence is CASSHGQGTYEQYF. The CDR3 DNA reads as TGTGCCAGCAGCCATGGACAGGGGACCTACGAGCAGTACTTC. The whole variable domain, remainder taken from reference TRBV5-8 and TRBJ2-7, is EAGVTQSPTHLIKTRGQQATLRCSPISGHTSVYWYQQALGLGLQFLLWYDEGEERNRGNFPPRFSGRQFPNYSSELNVNALELEDSALYLCASSHGQGTYEQYFGPGTRLTVT.

This chain joins TRBV4-2 and TRBJ1-5; tentative D call: TRBD1 (6 bases). This CDR3 contains 15 residues. Germline CDR1 LGHNA, CDR2 YNFKEQ. Trimming shortened V by 2 bases and J by 5 bases, and 13 bases separated the two germline ends. Written as DNA, the CDR3 is TGTGCCAGCAGCCAATCCTGGGACATCGATCAGCCCCAGCATTTT. It specifies CASSQSWDIDQPQHF.

V gene TRBV5-1 combines with J gene TRBJ2-3; possible D gene TRBD1, 5 bases. There are 15 residues in the CDR3. The V gene lost 6 bases and the J gene lost 1 base, with 15 bases spanning the gap. Per the germline V gene, CDR1 is SGHRS and CDR2 is YFSETQ. Here the CDR3 DNA reads TGCGCCAGCACAAGGGTGGGGCTCGGCACAGATACGCAGTATTTT. Amino acids: CASTRVGLGTDTQYF. Looking up the rest from reference TRBV5-1 and TRBJ2-3 gives the full variable domain: KAGVTQTPRYLIKTRGQQVTLSCSPISGHRSVSWYQQTPGQGLQFLFEYFSETQRNKGNFPGRFSGRQFSNSRSEMNVSTLELGDSALYLCASTRVGLGTDTQYFGPGTRLTVL.

The chain has TRBV6-5 and TRBJ2-3; 7 bases are shared with TRBD2. With 6 bases clipped from V and 3 bases from J, the junction kept 9 bases outside the gene matches. The CDR3 loop spans 15 amino acids. Looked up from germline, CDR1 is MNHEY and CDR2 is SVGAGI. This CDR3 is CASRRRELGTDTQYF. Here the CDR3 DNA reads TGTGCCAGCAGGCGGCGGGAGCTTGGGACAGATACGCAGTATTTT.

This rearrangement joins TRBV14 to TRBJ1-6; D unresolved. Trimming stripped 0 bases from V and 0 bases from J, with 6 bases between. The CDR3 has 16 residues. Germline-derived CDR1 and CDR2 are SGHDN and FVKESK. The CDR3 loop reads CASSQDYSSYNSPLHF. As DNA, the CDR3 is TGTGCCAGCAGCCAAGATTACAGCTCCTATAATTCACCCCTCCACTTT.

The chain links TRBV5-1 to TRBJ1-5; TRBD1 is a possible D gene (6 bases). The length of the CDR3 is 20 residues. Deletions cut 4 bases from V and 9 bases from J, with 35 bases between. CDR1 and CDR2 from the germline V gene are SGHRS and YFSETQ. The DNA of the CDR3 is TGCGCCAGCAGCCCGCGCGCTGGGGGCCAGCAGCTTGAGTCGGGGACGCCCCAGCATTTT. It yields the protein CASSPRAGGQQLESGTPQHF.

This clone was detected only a few times. The chain joins TRBV29-1 to TRBJ2-7; TRBD1 might be the D (7 bases). The CDR3 sequence is 14 residues long. Germline loops: CDR1 SQVTM, CDR2 ANQGSEA. V was clipped by 7 bases and J by 2 bases, with 18 bases between them. In DNA, the CDR3 is TGCAGCGGGGGCCAGGGGGGAGCGACCTACGAGCAGTACTTC. As protein: CSGGQGGATYEQYF.

The chain combines TRBV27 with TRBJ1-2; the match to TRBD1 covers 10 bases. CDR3 length: 16 amino acids. CDR1 is MNHEY, CDR2 SMNVEV, per germline (reference sequence). Unmatched junction bases numbered 9, after V lost 4 bases and J lost 4 bases. The CDR3 coding sequence is TGTGCCAGCAGTTCGGAGACAGGGGGCTACCCCTATGGCTACACCTTC. It yields the protein CASSSETGGYPYGYTF.

This sequence joins TRBV2 and TRBJ1-2; D is possibly TRBD1 (5 bases). Trimming stripped 5 bases from V and 10 bases from J, with 17 bases between. CDR1 is SNHLY and CDR2 is FYNNEI in the germline V gene. CDR3 length: 13 amino acids. CDR3 loop: CASSHRRENSYTF. As DNA, the CDR3 is TGTGCCAGCAGTCACAGGAGAGAGAACTCCTACACCTTC.

The chain links TRBV14 to TRBJ2-7; the D gene is possibly TRBD2 (5 bases). CDR3 length equals 15 residues. In germline, CDR1 is SGHDN, CDR2 FVKESK. Trimming left V 0 bases short and J 5 bases short, with 14 bases between. CDR3 sequence reads: CASSQDQLLAHEQYF. The CDR3 DNA reads TGTGCCAGCAGCCAAGATCAGTTGCTAGCCCACGAGCAGTACTTC.

The V and J genes are TRBV6-6 and TRBJ1-2; D might be TRBD1 (6 bases). In germline, CDR1 is MNHNY, CDR2 SVGAGI (reference sequence). The CDR3 is made up of 15 amino acids. The ends were cut back, 6 bases at V and 6 bases at J, with 20 bases in the middle. The CDR3 here is CASSYDPGARDGYTF. The DNA of the CDR3 is TGTGCCAGCAGCTATGATCCAGGGGCGAGGGATGGCTACACCTTC.

V and J are TRBV5-4 and TRBJ2-3; 9 nucleotides line up with TRBD2. Germline assignment: CDR1 SGHNT and CDR2 YYREEE (reference sequence). V trimming: 0 bases; J trimming: 6 bases; junction bases outside the gene matches: 5. There are 15 residues in the CDR3. This CDR3 reads CASSLVGGGADTQYF. The CDR3 DNA reads TGTGCCAGCAGCTTGGTGGGCGGGGGGGCTGATACGCAGTATTTT.

The DNA for the CDR3 is TGTGCCAGCAGTGAATTAGAGGGCCAAGAGACCCAGTACTTC. As protein: CASSELEGQETQYF. The V call is TRBV6-4, the J call TRBJ2-5; possibly TRBD2 for D (5 bases). Trimming took off 3 bases at V and 1 base at J, with 9 bases between the two ends. Germline V gives CDR1 MRHNA, CDR2 SNTAGT. This CDR3 is built from 14 residues.

This clone occurred a few times. The chain recombines TRBV14 with TRBJ1-2; 9 bases match TRBD1. The germline V gene has CDR1 SGHDN and CDR2 FVKESK. V was pared by 2 bases and J by 2 bases, with 6 bases of the junction left unmatched. This CDR3 has 16 amino acids. This CDR3 is CASSQRLTGGNYGYTF. CDR3 nucleotides: TGTGCCAGCAGCCAACGTTTAACAGGGGGCAACTATGGCTACACCTTC.

This chain connects TRBV7-9 to TRBJ1-2; 10 nucleotides align to TRBD1. Germline CDR1 SEHNR, CDR2 FQNEAQ (reference sequence). The CDR3 has 15 amino acids. V shed 0 bases, J shed 7 bases, and the junction held 5 bases outside the gene matches. The CDR3 DNA follows: TGTGCCAGCAGCTTAGCGCTGACAGGGGGCGGTGGCTACACCTTC. It is translated as CASSLALTGGGGYTF.

The chain has TRBV9 and TRBJ1-2; D is perhaps TRBD1 (5 bases). The CDR3 totals 15 residues. Germline CDR1 is SGDLS and CDR2 is YYNGEE. Trimming pared 4 bases from V and 2 bases from J, leaving 15 bases between. The CDR3 nucleotides read TGTGCCAGCAGCCCTCGGGGAGGGGCCAACTATGGCTACACCTTC. Amino acids: CASSPRGGANYGYTF. The entire variable domain, with the rest obtained from reference TRBV9 and TRBJ1-2, is as follows: DSGVTQTPKHLITATGQRVTLRCSPRSGDLSVYWYQQSLDQGLQFLIQYYNGEERAKGNILERFSAQQFPDLHSELNLSSLELGDSALYFCASSPRGGANYGYTFGSGTRLTVV.

This chain connects TRBV11-2 to TRBJ1-1; 7 bases are a match to TRBD1. The germline V gene has CDR1 SGHAT and CDR2 FQNNGV. The CDR3 is made up of 14 amino acids. Losses at the gene ends were 5 bases for V and 5 bases for J; bases not matched to a gene: 8. The CDR3: CASSRDRVGTEAFF. CDR3 DNA: TGTGCCAGCAGCCGTGACAGGGTAGGAACTGAAGCTTTCTTT.

J is TRBJ1-2 and V is TRBV9; D is possibly TRBD1 (5 bases). Per germline, CDR1 SGDLS and CDR2 YYNGEE. This CDR3 comprises 15 residues. The germline V and J ends were trimmed by 10 bases and 7 bases, with 26 bases remaining between them. CDR3 residues: CAGVRGSPPLCGYTF. CDR3 coding DNA: TGTGCCGGCGTGCGGGGGTCTCCCCCCCTTTGTGGCTACACCTTC.